The clone carrying this T cell receptor beta chain was observed a single time. Per germline, CDR1 MNHEY and CDR2 SMNVEV (reference sequence). The V and J ends lost 5 bases and 6 bases, in that order; junction bases with no gene match: 19. The CDR3 loop spans 19 amino acids. The data belong to a study of blood T cell repertoires in COVID-19. Authors' analysis steps: How many nucleated cells were present was estimated from reference gene primer amplification. Method: immunoSEQ multiplex PCR; TCRdb's copy keeps in-frame clones and lacks some. V, J and clone size reflect that table, while D and trimming were determined from the DNA. In the table there are some 350,000 clones, approximately 88% of which are singletons. Two negative PCRs, clearance, or symptom resolution had been documented for recovered Cohort 3 donors.

This receptor was taken from a man aged 30 to 45 who had recovered from COVID-19. This chain links TRBV27 with TRBJ2-2; 9 bases agree with TRBD2. Sequenced sample: PBMCs or T cells enriched from blood (not recorded which). The CDR3 sequence is CASSPPGKLAGFFAGELFF. The CDR3 DNA reads TGTGCCAGCAGTCCCCCCGGCAAGCTAGCGGGGTTCTTCGCCGGGGAGCTGTTTTTT.